The present T cell receptor (beta chain) was sequenced within a study of a mutant IDH1 vaccine in newly diagnosed glioma. This clone showed up just a few times. Its antigen is undetermined. This sample's time point: week 35, safety follow-up. Doses consisted of 300 ug of mutant IDH1 20-mer peptide each, paired with topical imiquimod. Profiled with immunoSEQ multiplex PCR; TCRdb holds only in-frame clones, not every one. This sample has about 30,000 clones, with over 65% found just once. Germline lookup yields CDR1 SEHNR and CDR2 FQNEAQ (reference sequence). The ends were cut back, 5 bases at V and 1 base at J, with 11 bases in the middle. The length of the CDR3 is 14 residues.

This TCR came from a man younger than 40 with glioma. The chain uses TRBV7-9 and TRBJ1-1; D is uncertain. The sequences come from PBMCs, collected from a glioma patient whose treatment included an IDH1 peptide vaccine. CDR3 DNA: TGTGCCAGCAGCCCTCTCTCGGCGAACACTGAAGCTTTCTTT. Translating it yields CASSPLSANTEAFF. Drawing the rest from reference TRBV7-9 and TRBJ1-1, the complete variable domain is DTGVSQNPRHKITKRGQNVTFRCDPISEHNRLYWYRQTLGQGPEFLTYFQNEAQLEKSRLLSDRFSAERPKGSFSTLEIQRTEQGDSAMYLCASSPLSANTEAFFGQGTRLTVV.